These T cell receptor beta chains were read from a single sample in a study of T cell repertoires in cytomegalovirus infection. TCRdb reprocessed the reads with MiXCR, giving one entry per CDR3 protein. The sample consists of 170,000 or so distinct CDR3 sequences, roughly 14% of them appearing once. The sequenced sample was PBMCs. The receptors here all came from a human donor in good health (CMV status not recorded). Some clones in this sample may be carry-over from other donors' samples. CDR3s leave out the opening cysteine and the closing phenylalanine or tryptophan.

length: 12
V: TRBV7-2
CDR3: ASSLAPDNYGYT

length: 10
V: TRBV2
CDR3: AAQFNTGELF

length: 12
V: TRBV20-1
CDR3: SATSGTISYEQY

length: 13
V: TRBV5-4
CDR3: ASSVRTPSSYEQY

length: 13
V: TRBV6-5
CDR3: ASSSIPVGLTEAF

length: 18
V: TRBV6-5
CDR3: ASSYYAGTGGSSGANVLT

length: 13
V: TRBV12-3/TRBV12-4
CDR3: ASSPWLGTNEKLF

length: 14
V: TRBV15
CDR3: ATSRPRTGLAGELF

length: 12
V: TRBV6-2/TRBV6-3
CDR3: ASRNIDTNTEAF

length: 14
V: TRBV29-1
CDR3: SVEVPGLGIPYEQF

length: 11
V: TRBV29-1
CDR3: SGGTDSTDTQY

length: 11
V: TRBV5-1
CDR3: ATKKLGRDGYT

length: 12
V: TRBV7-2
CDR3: ASSLKGLNSPLH

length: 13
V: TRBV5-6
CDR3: ASSFRGLSGNTIY

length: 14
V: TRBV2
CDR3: ASRGKGQGVRNEQF

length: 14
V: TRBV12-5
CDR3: ASGPKQGAIGYGYT

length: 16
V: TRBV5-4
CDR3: ASSLRFSQGPSADTQY

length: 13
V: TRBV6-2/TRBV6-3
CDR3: ASSWDSPNTGELF

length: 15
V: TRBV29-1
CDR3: SVTGTGRLQNTGELF

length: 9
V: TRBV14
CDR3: ASSQDRAKF

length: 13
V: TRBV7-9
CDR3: ASSPTSGPTGELF

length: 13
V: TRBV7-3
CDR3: ASSTGGGREETQY

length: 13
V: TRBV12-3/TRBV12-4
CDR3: ASTLGPGKIWPQH

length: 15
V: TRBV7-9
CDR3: ASSLALRRPNTGELF

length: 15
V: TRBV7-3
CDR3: ASSLTRAPGQGPEAF

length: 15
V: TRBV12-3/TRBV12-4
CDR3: ASSPHPFDRRNQPQH

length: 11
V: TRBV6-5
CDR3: ASSRSLSYEQY

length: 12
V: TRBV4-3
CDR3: ASSQEDGGREQY

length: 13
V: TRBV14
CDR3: ASSLQGGGSYEQY

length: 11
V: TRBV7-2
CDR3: ASSLGPLEGQF

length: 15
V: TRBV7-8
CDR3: ASSLRDSSTGTGELF

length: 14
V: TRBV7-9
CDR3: ASSTAGTGNPDTQY

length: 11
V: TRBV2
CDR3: ASSDRAQETQY

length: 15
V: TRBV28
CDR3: ASSLPGTGGASPGYT

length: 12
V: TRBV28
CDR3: ASSLIEDYTEAF

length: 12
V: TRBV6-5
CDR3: ASSYGFMNTEAF

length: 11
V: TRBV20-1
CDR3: SARDRVAYEQY

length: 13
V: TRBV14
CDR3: ASSSIRTGGHEQY

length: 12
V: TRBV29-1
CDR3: SVPRGSSYNEQF

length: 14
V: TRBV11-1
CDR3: ASSLSPQNRRTEAF